The clone carrying this T cell receptor (beta chain) has ten or more counts. As yet, its antigen is unknown. Hyperthyroidism was newly diagnosed in patients aged 18 to 65 (duration under 2 months). Clinical symptoms, serum thyroxine and TRAb, thyroid ultrasound and orbital computed tomography together formed the diagnostic basis. The source material, RNA transcripts, was used to amplify TCR beta CDR3 regions. A first-round RT-PCR of the TCR CDR3 used the HTBI primer set. TCRdb re-analysed the multiplex PCR reads in MiXCR, keeping a single row per CDR3 protein. The sample lists approximately 260,000 distinct CDR3 sequences, roughly 15% seen once, with 30% in the top ten. This sample is part of a study of T cells in Graves' hyperthyroidism and ophthalmopathy. Study results and limitations: The blood repertoire included most of the expanded thyroid clonotypes above 0.001. It was a median around seven months before onset that the model predicted ophthalmopathy.

The sample was blood. The TCR sequence derives from a woman aged 45-65 years with Graves' hyperthyroidism that later progressed to Graves' ophthalmopathy.

The CDR3: CASSERGGLMGSEQFF. The CDR3 region has the DNA TGTGCCAGCTCGGAACGGGGGGGCCTAATGGGTAGTGAGCAGTTCTTC. The chain employs TRBV18 and TRBJ2-1, with 8 bases matching TRBD2. V lost 6 bases, J lost 9 bases, and 16 bases stayed unmatched. Germline values: CDR1 KGHSH, CDR2 LQKENI. CDR3 length equals 16 residues.